The clone carrying this T cell receptor beta chain was detected only a few times. Its antigen is not identified. The time point: week 23, last vaccination. It was 300 ug of mutant IDH1 20-mer peptide that made up each vaccine dose, given with topical imiquimod. Clones were read by immunoSEQ multiplex PCR, and TCRdb kept only the in-frame ones, dropping some. The sample lists around 39,000 clones, approximately 84% occurring once. These data belong to a study of a mutant IDH1 vaccine in newly diagnosed glioma. The overall study: Vaccine dosing followed radiotherapy by 4-6 weeks, or accompanied temozolomide cycles.

In germline, CDR1 is SQVTM, CDR2 ANQGSEA. Trimming pared 4 bases from V and 3 bases from J, leaving 15 bases between. The CDR3 runs 14 residues. The chain joins TRBV29-1 to TRBJ1-1; D not certain. This receptor was taken from a woman between 18 and 29 years old with glioma. Some clones in this sample may be carry-over from other donors' samples. Here the sequenced sample was PBMCs, taken from a glioma patient whose treatment included an IDH1 peptide vaccine. The CDR3 DNA sequence: TGCAGCGTTGGATCTAAGTCCTGGGACACTGAAGCTTTCTTT. Translated, it gives CSVGSKSWDTEAFF.